The subject of this entry is one TCR beta chain. Its antigen is not identified. The data stem from a study of blood T cells in healthy people across ages. Study-level results: One million T cells yielded diversity estimates that were considered underestimates. It was found that TCR beta diversity correlated strongly with the percentage of naive T cells.

With a J-beta primer mix and a sample-barcoded 5' primer, a second PCR ran about 7 to 11 cycles. Sequencing of every sample gave 3 million or more CDR3-containing paired-end reads. TCRdb re-derived calls from the 5' RACE reads in MiXCR, one entry per CDR3 protein. The sample shows roughly 2 million distinct CDR3 sequences, 49% of them seen only once. The study isolated at least 6 million PBMCs from each sample. CDR3 length equals 16 residues. From germline, CDR1 is MDHEN and CDR2 SYDVKM. The V and J ends lost 2 bases and 4 bases respectively, with 17 bases between them. The origin of this receptor is a middle-aged woman in good health. The specimen was blood. This chain links TRBV28 with TRBJ2-5; D gene unclear. This chain's CDR3 is CASSLEKARRRETQYF. The CDR3 region has the DNA TGTGCCAGCAGTTTAGAAAAGGCGAGGCGCCGAGAGACCCAGTACTTC.